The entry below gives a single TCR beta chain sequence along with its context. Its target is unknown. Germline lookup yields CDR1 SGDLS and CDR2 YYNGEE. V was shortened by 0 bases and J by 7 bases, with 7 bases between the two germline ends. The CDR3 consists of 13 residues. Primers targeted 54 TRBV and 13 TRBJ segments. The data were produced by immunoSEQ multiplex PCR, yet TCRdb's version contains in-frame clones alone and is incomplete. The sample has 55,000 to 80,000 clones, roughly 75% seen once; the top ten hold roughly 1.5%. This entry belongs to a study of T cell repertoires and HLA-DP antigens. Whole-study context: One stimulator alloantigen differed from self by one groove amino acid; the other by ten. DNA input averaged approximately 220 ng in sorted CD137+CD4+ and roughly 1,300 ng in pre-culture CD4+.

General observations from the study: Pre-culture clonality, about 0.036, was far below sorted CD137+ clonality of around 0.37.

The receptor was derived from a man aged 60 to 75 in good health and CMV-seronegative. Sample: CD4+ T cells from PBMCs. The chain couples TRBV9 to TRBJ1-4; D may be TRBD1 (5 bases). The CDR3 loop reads CASSVAGGEKLFF. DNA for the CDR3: TGTGCCAGCAGCGTAGCTGGGGGTGAAAAACTGTTTTTT.